One and the same sample provided the 2 T cell receptor beta chains below, sequenced in a study of shared clonotypes between healthy human individuals. Generated by immunoSEQ multiplex PCR, the TCRdb table keeps only in-frame clones and is missing some. The data show hundreds of thousands of clones, 55% to 85% seen once. Sequencing used memory CD4+ T cells sorted from blood. Documented subset: CD45RA-negative fraction. These receptors were obtained from a woman in her 30s in good health.

This sequence joins TRBV7-8 and TRBJ2-7, with TRBD1 matching over 7 bases. Trimming cost V 6 bases and J 2 bases; bases outside gene matches: 4. The germline V gene has CDR1 SGHVS and CDR2 FQNEAQ. This CDR3 region has 13 residues. CDR3 nucleotide sequence: TGTGCCAGCAGACAAACAGGGGCCTACGAGCAGTACTTC. It is translated as CASRQTGAYEQYF.

This clone came up a few times. The V call is TRBV4-2, the J call TRBJ1-2; possibly TRBD1 for D (6 bases). The CDR3 consists of 14 residues. Germline CDR1 is LGHNA and CDR2 is YNFKEQ. V shed 3 bases and J shed 2 bases, with 10 bases lying between them. CDR3 nucleotide sequence: TGTGCCAGCAGCCAGGGACATATGAACTATGGCTACACCTTC. Protein sequence: CASSQGHMNYGYTF.